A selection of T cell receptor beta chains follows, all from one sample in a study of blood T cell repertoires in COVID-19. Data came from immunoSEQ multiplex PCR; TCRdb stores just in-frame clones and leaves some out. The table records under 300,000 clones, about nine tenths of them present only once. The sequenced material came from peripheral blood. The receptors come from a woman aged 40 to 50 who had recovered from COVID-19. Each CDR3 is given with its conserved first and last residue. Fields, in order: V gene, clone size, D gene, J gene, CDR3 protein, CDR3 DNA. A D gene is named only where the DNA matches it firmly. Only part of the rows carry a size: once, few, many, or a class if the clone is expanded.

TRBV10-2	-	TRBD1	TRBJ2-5	CASSEDRGEETQYF	TGCGCCAGCAGTGAGGACAGGGGAGAGGAGACCCAGTACTTC
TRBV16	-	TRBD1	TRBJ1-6	CASSQSGRGQDSPLHF	TGTGCCAGCAGCCAATCTGGCAGGGGGCAAGATTCACCCCTCCACTTT
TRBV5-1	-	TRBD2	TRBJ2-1	CASSLGSGGSDEQFF	TGCGCCAGCAGCTTAGGTTCGGGAGGTAGCGATGAGCAGTTCTTC
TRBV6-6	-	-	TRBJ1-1	CASSNQGNTEAFF	TGTGCCAGCAGCAATCAGGGGAACACTGAAGCTTTCTTT
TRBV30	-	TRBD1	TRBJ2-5	CAWDRGYQETQYF	TGTGCTTGGGACAGGGGGTACCAAGAGACCCAGTACTTC
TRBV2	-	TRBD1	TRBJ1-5	CASSEAKPQGASNQPQHF	TGTGCCAGCAGTGAAGCCAAACCACAGGGGGCTAGCAATCAGCCCCAGCATTTT
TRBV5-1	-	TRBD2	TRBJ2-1	CASSPAGSGGGNEQFF	TGCGCCAGCAGCCCCGCTGGTTCGGGAGGGGGCAATGAGCAGTTCTTC
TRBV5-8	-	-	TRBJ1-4	CASSLPGRNEKLFF	TGTGCCAGCAGCTTGCCGGGGAGGAATGAAAAACTGTTTTTT
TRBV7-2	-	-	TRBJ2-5	CASSPGSQETQYF	TGTGCCAGCAGCCCAGGGTCCCAAGAGACCCAGTACTTC
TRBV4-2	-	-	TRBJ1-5	CASSPWEGQPQHF	TGTGCCAGCAGCCCCTGGGAGGGTCAGCCCCAGCATTTT
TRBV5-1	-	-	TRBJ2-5	CATRQGTQETQYF	TGCGCCACCCGCCAGGGAACTCAAGAGACCCAGTACTTC
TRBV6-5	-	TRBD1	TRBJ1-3	CASNTGGGNTIYF	TGTGCCAGCAATACAGGGGGCGGAAACACCATATATTTT
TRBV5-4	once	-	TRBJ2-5	CASSLRGAGEQETQYF	TGTGCCAGCAGCCTTAGGGGAGCAGGGGAGCAAGAGACCCAGTACTTC
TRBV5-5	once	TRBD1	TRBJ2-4	CASSSLTGVGNIQYF	TGTGCCAGCAGTTCACTCACAGGGGTAGGAAACATTCAGTACTTC
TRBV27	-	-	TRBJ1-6	CASSLTGPYNSPLHF	TGTGCCAGCAGTTTAACAGGGCCCTATAATTCACCCCTCCACTTT
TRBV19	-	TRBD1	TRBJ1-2	CATGTGLVLHGYTF	TGTGCCACTGGGACAGGACTCGTTCTCCATGGCTACACCTTC
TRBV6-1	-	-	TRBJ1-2	CASSEVGGGRYGYTF	TGTGCCAGCAGTGAAGTAGGGGGTGGACGCTATGGCTACACCTTC
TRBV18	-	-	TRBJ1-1	CASFSQAQNTEAFF	TGTGCCAGCTTTTCACAGGCACAGAACACTGAAGCTTTCTTT
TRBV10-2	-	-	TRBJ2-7	CASASRQAGEQYF	TGCGCCAGCGCGTCTCGACAGGCCGGAGAGCAGTACTTC
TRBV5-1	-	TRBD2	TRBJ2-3	CASSLSAGVLDTQYF	TGCGCCAGCAGCTTGTCGGCGGGAGTGTTGGATACGCAGTATTTT
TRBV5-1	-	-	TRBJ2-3	CASSLVGRDQDTQYF	TGCGCCAGCAGCTTGGTAGGGCGGGACCAAGATACGCAGTATTTT
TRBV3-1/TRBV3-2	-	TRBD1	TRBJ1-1	CASSPGQGAYTEAFF	TGTGCCAGCAGCCCGGGACAGGGGGCTTACACTGAAGCTTTCTTT
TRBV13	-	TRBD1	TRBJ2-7	CASSRSGTGGYEQYF	TGTGCCAGCAGCCGATCCGGGACAGGGGGCTACGAGCAGTACTTC
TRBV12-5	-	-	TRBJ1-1	CASGFGNTEAFF	TGTGCTAGTGGTTTCGGGAACACTGAAGCTTTCTTT
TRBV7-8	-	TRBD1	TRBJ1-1	CASSLAGTGGITEAFF	TGTGCCAGCAGCTTAGCGGGGACAGGGGGCATCACTGAAGCTTTCTTT
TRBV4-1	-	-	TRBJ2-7	CASSQDRVGIYEQYF	TGCGCCAGCAGCCAAGATCGGGTCGGGATTTACGAGCAGTACTTC
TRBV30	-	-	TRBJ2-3	CAWGGATDTQYF	TGTGCCTGGGGGGGAGCCACAGATACGCAGTATTTT
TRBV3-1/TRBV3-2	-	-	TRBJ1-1	CASSQAVLNTEAFF	TGTGCCAGCAGCCAAGCAGTTCTGAACACTGAAGCTTTCTTT
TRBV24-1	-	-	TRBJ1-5	CATSDNPTDSNQPQHF	TGTGCCACCAGTGACAACCCGACAGATAGCAATCAGCCCCAGCATTTT
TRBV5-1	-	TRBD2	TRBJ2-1	CASSQAGGPWDNEQFF	TGCGCCAGCAGCCAAGCGGGAGGGCCGTGGGACAATGAGCAGTTCTTC
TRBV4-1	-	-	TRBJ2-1	CASSQAQTRPLGYNEQFF	TGCGCCAGCAGCCAAGCCCAAACGAGGCCCCTGGGCTACAATGAGCAGTTCTTC
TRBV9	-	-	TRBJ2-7	CASSPRRDSSYEQYF	TGTGCCAGCAGCCCCAGGAGGGACAGCTCCTACGAGCAGTACTTC
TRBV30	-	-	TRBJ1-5	CAWSGDTNQPQHF	TGTGCCTGGAGTGGGGACACCAATCAGCCCCAGCATTTT
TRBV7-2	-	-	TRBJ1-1	CASRFSLGTEAFF	TGTGCCAGCAGATTTAGCCTTGGCACTGAAGCTTTCTTT
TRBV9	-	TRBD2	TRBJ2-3	CASSASKPLVAGGSTDTQYF	TGTGCCAGCAGCGCGAGTAAGCCCCTTGTAGCGGGAGGGAGCACAGATACGCAGTATTTT
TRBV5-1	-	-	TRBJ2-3	CASSLAGTDTQYF	TGCGCCAGCAGCTTGGCGGGCACAGATACGCAGTATTTT
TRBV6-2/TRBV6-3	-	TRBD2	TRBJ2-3	CASSYGVAGTTDTQYF	TGTGCCAGCAGTTACGGGGTAGCGGGGACCACAGATACGCAGTATTTT
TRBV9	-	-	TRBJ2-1	CASSVEQGGGNNEQFF	TGTGCCAGCAGCGTAGAGCAGGGTGGGGGCAACAATGAGCAGTTCTTC
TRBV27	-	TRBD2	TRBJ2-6	CASRPSGRSGANVLTF	TGTGCCAGCAGGCCTAGCGGGAGGTCTGGGGCCAACGTCCTGACTTTC
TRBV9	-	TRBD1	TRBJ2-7	CASSPETGSRYEQYF	TGTGCCAGCAGCCCGGAGACAGGGTCTCGCTACGAGCAGTACTTC
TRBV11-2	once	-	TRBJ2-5	CASSFRETQYF	TGTGCCAGCAGCTTCAGAGAGACCCAGTACTTC
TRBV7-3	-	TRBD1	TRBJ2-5	CASSLEGALGETQYF	TGTGCCAGCAGCTTAGAGGGGGCGCTGGGAGAGACCCAGTACTTC
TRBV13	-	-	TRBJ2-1	CASSWRDSVEQFF	TGTGCCAGCAGCTGGCGGGATTCGGTTGAGCAGTTCTTC
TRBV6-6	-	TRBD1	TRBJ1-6	CASSYPDRGDSPLHF	TGTGCCAGCAGTTACCCGGACAGGGGGGATTCACCCCTCCACTTT
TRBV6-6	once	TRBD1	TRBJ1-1	CASSRQGAHTEAFF	TGTGCCAGCAGTAGACAGGGGGCCCACACTGAAGCTTTCTTT
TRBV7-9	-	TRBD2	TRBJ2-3	CASSVGLASTDTQYF	TGTGCCAGCAGCGTCGGACTAGCTAGCACAGATACGCAGTATTTT
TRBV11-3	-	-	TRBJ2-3	CASSWGADTQYF	TGTGCCAGCAGCTGGGGGGCAGATACGCAGTATTTT
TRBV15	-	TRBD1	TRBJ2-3	CATSPGQGDGDTQYF	TGTGCCACCAGCCCGGGGCAGGGGGACGGAGATACGCAGTATTTT
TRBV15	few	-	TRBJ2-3	CATSRDGNRADTQYF	TGTGCCACCAGCAGAGATGGAAACCGGGCAGATACGCAGTATTTT
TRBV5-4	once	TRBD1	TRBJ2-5	CASSLRTTGGAETQYF	TGTGCCAGCAGCTTGCGTACGACAGGGGGCGCTGAGACCCAGTACTTC